The TCR beta chain described here comes from a study of T-cell memory formation after mild COVID-19. Overall study context: TCR clusters mostly belonged to single donors.

TCR alpha and TCR beta cDNA libraries carrying sample barcodes and UMIs were produced by 5'RACE using constant-segment primers. TCRdb ran MiXCR on the 5' RACE reads and lists one entry per CDR3 protein. This sample has 400,000 to 450,000 distinct CDR3 sequences, with more than 15% found just once. Study-level points and caveats: Clones contracting over day 15 to 85 were CD4/CD8 balanced, with later expanders leaning CD4+. A subset of responding clones appeared in pre-infection memory, suggesting cross-reactive memory joined.

About this clonotype itself: The antigen is unknown.

Germline CDR1 is SNHLY and CDR2 is FYNNEI. The CDR3 runs 16 residues. V was pared by 1 base and J by 10 bases, with 10 bases of the junction left unmatched. Sequenced: PBMCs or a T cell subset sorted from them (not recorded which). The V call is TRBV2, the J call TRBJ2-1, with TRBD2 identical over 10 bases. This TCR was recovered from a man aged 18 to 30 who had mild COVID-19 (a few samples of this study predate the infection). Cell type and time point are not known. DNA for the CDR3: TGTGCCAGCAGTGAAGATGGGCTAGCGGGGGTCGAAGAGCAGTTCTTC. Protein product: CASSEDGLAGVEEQFF.